This T cell receptor beta chain was identified during a study of cytomegalovirus exposure and HLA in healthy donors. The sample holds a few counts of this clone. Germline-derived CDR1 and CDR2 are SGHRS and YFSETQ. The CDR3 contains 14 residues. After removal of 3 bases from V and 6 bases from J, the junction contained 2 bases not matched to a gene. PCR used 60 Vbeta primers and 13 Jbeta primers. This table comes from immunoSEQ multiplex PCR, and its TCRdb copy is limited to in-frame clones, with some not included. The sample lists 90,000 to 120,000 clones; 73% were seen once. Sequencing was performed on PBMCs. The chain has TRBV5-1 and TRBJ1-6; 8 nucleotides match TRBD1. The TCR sequence derives from a man aged 25 to 45 in good health and CMV-seronegative. The CDR3 DNA is TGCGCCAGCAGCTCAGGGGGCATTAATTCACCCCTCCACTTT. As protein: CASSSGGINSPLHF.